Each of the 28 T cell receptor beta chains below was sequenced from the same sample in a study of a mutant IDH1 vaccine in newly diagnosed glioma. The time point denotes: week 35, safety follow-up. What each vaccine dose contained was 300 ug of mutant IDH1 20-mer peptide, accompanied by topical imiquimod. Measured with immunoSEQ multiplex PCR; TCRdb has only the in-frame clones, and not every one. The sample includes around 60,000 clones, about four fifths of them seen just once. Their specific antigens are unknown. This specimen consisted of PBMCs, obtained from a glioma patient whose treatment included an IDH1 peptide vaccine. These receptors were collected from a man aged 35-49 years with glioma.

This chain connects TRBV5-1 to TRBJ2-1, with 12 bases aligning to TRBD2. The germline gives CDR1 SGHRS, CDR2 YFSETQ. V trimming: 5 bases; J trimming: 15 bases; junction bases outside the gene matches: 9. There are 13 residues in the CDR3. CDR3 region: CASSVLAGGPRFF. CDR3 nucleotides: TGCGCCAGCAGTGTACTAGCGGGAGGACCCCGGTTCTTC. Full variable domain (missing parts from reference TRBV5-1 and TRBJ2-1): KAGVTQTPRYLIKTRGQQVTLSCSPISGHRSVSWYQQTPGQGLQFLFEYFSETQRNKGNFPGRFSGRQFSNSRSEMNVSTLELGDSALYLCASSVLAGGPRFFGPGTRLTVL.

Comments on this clone: The junction differs from germline at one of its ends, possibly a read error. This sequence joins TRBV30 and TRBJ2-3; 9 bases are shared with TRBD2. Germline lookup yields CDR1 GTSNPN and CDR2 SVGIG (reference sequence). There are 17 residues in the CDR3. The CDR3 nucleotides are TGTGCCTGGAGTGTTTGGTCGGGTAGCGGGGGAGCAGATACGCCGTATTTT. Protein product: CAWSVWSGSGGADTPYF.

The CDR3 here is CASSSPRRTSGTEQYF. CDR3 sequence (DNA): TGTGCCAGCAGCTCCCCTAGGAGGACTAGCGGGACAGAGCAGTACTTC. The genes are TRBV5-6 and TRBJ2-7; 12 bases match TRBD2. CDR3 length equals 16 residues. The V and J ends lost 3 bases and 7 bases, in that order; junction bases with no gene match: 11. Germline V lookup: CDR1 SGHDT, CDR2 YYEEEE.

The chain couples TRBV7-2 to TRBJ2-5; no clear D gene. TRBJ2-7 matches the DNA end more closely, so the J call is doubtful. CDR3 length equals 15 residues. Per germline, CDR1 SGHTA and CDR2 FQGNSA. The CDR3 protein is CASSRETLFVDEQYF. The CDR3 coding sequence is TGTGCCAGCAGCCGCGAGACGTTATTCGTCGACGAGCAGTACTTC.

The CDR3 region is CASRPDSQETQYF. The CDR3 DNA is TGTGCCAGCAGGCCGGACAGTCAAGAGACCCAGTACTTC. The chain has TRBV5-6 and TRBJ2-5; possibly TRBD1 for D (6 bases). V was trimmed by 5 bases and J by 2 bases, leaving 10 bases between them. Germline CDR1 reads SGHDT; CDR2 reads YYEEEE. The CDR3 totals 13 residues.

The V and J genes are TRBV4-2 and TRBJ1-2; D gene unclear. The germline V gene has CDR1 LGHNA and CDR2 YNFKEQ. The germline V and J ends were trimmed by 1 base and 7 bases, with 13 bases remaining between them. The CDR3 extends over 14 amino acids. The CDR3 spells CASSQVSEERGYTF. CDR3 sequence (DNA): TGTGCCAGCAGCCAAGTCTCTGAAGAACGTGGCTACACCTTC.

The genes are TRBV27 and TRBJ1-1; TRBD1 agrees at 7 bases. The ends lost 3 bases at V and 2 bases at J; junction bases unmatched: 3. Germline lookup yields CDR1 MNHEY and CDR2 SMNVEV (reference sequence). This CDR3 has 14 amino acids. CDR3 loop: CASSFRQGNTEAFF. CDR3 nucleotides: TGTGCCAGCAGTTTCCGACAGGGCAACACTGAAGCTTTCTTT.

The chain couples TRBV28 to TRBJ1-2; the D is unclear. This CDR3 spans 13 amino acids. The V gene lost 1 base and the J gene lost 4 bases, with 7 bases spanning the gap. The germline gives CDR1 MDHEN, CDR2 SYDVKM. The CDR3 region is CASSLLTTYGYTF. The DNA for the CDR3 is TGTGCCAGCAGTTTATTGACTACCTATGGCTACACCTTC.

The chain links TRBV5-4 to TRBJ2-2; D not certain. This CDR3 spans 13 amino acids. Trimming took off 4 bases at V and 4 bases at J, with 8 bases between the two ends. The germline gives CDR1 SGHNT, CDR2 YYREEE (reference sequence). The CDR3 DNA sequence: TGTGCCAGCAGCGTCGGGCCCACCGGGGAGCTGTTTTTT. It specifies CASSVGPTGELFF.

The V gene is TRBV10-3, the J gene TRBJ2-3; 12 nucleotides line up with TRBD2. The CDR3 covers 14 residues. The V and J ends lost 4 bases and 4 bases, in that order; junction bases with no gene match: 0. CDR1 is ENHRY and CDR2 is SYGVKD in the germline V gene. CDR3 sequence (DNA): TGTGCCATCAGTGGACTAGCGGGAGCAGATACGCAGTATTTT. This sequence encodes CAISGLAGADTQYF.

The chain carries TRBV5-1 and TRBJ1-1; maybe TRBD1 (6 bases). V shed 0 bases and J shed 0 bases, with 15 bases lying between them. This CDR3 contains 17 residues. CDR1 and CDR2 (germline): SGHRS, YFSETQ. Here the CDR3 DNA reads TGCGCCAGCAGCTTGGCCCTGACAGGCCGGATGAACACTGAAGCTTTCTTT. Translating gives CASSLALTGRMNTEAFF.

The rearrangement links TRBV19 to TRBJ2-3; D unclear. The V end was cut by 5 bases, the J end by 0 bases, with 6 bases between. This CDR3 is built from 13 residues. Germline loops: CDR1 LNHDA, CDR2 SQIVND (reference sequence). DNA of the CDR3: TGTGCCAGTAGTCTGACTAGCACAGATACGCAGTATTTT. Translated: CASSLTSTDTQYF.

The gene calls are TRBV5-1 and TRBJ1-2, with D possibly TRBD1 on 5 matching bases. V lost 0 bases to trimming and J lost 4 bases, with 16 bases between them. Germline CDR1 and CDR2: SGHRS and YFSETQ. This CDR3 is 16 amino acids long. The CDR3 DNA is TGCGCCAGCAGCTTGGAGGTGGGGCAGGGATCCTATGGCTACACCTTC. Its protein is CASSLEVGQGSYGYTF.

V usage is TRBV5-4 and J usage is TRBJ1-1; the D gene is possibly TRBD1 (5 bases). The CDR3 has 15 amino acids. V lost 4 bases to trimming and J lost 0 bases, with 13 bases between them. Germline V gives CDR1 SGHNT, CDR2 YYREEE (reference sequence). The CDR3 protein is CASSLPGPMNTEAFF. The CDR3 DNA is TGTGCCAGCAGCCTCCCGGGACCCATGAACACTGAAGCTTTCTTT.

The table lists this clone with a count of one. The junction shows a germline mismatch at one end, possibly a read error. V gene TRBV4-1 combines with J gene TRBJ1-5, with D hard to call. Per the germline V gene, CDR1 is MGHRA and CDR2 is YSYEKL. The CDR3 sequence is 10 residues long. DNA of the CDR3: TGCGCCAGCAGCCAAGACCCCCCAGCATTT. Translating it yields CASSQDPPAF.

The chain recombines TRBV11-2 with TRBJ2-3; tentative D call: TRBD1 (6 bases). CDR1 SGHAT and CDR2 FQNNGV come from the germline V gene. The CDR3 contains 15 residues. V lost 4 bases, J lost 0 bases, and 11 bases lay in between. The CDR3 DNA reads TGTGCCAGCAGCTCACAGGGATTGAGCACAGATACGCAGTATTTT. Translation gives CASSSQGLSTDTQYF.

This chain joins TRBV13 and TRBJ2-7; 15 nucleotides match TRBD2. The CDR3 totals 12 residues. CDR1 and CDR2 from the germline V gene are PRHDT and FYEKMQ (reference sequence). Trimming at V came to 8 bases and at J to 7 bases, leaving 0 bases not matched to a gene. In DNA, the CDR3 is TGTGCCAGCGGACTAGCGGGAGGGGAGCAGTACTTC. It codes for CASGLAGGEQYF.

The gene calls are TRBV7-2 and TRBJ2-1; D possibly matches TRBD1 or TRBD2 (5 bases each). There are 16 residues in the CDR3. Germline-derived CDR1 and CDR2 are SGHTA and FQGNSA. V lost 4 bases, J lost 0 bases, and 13 bases lay in between. CDR3: CASSSRWGSSYNEQFF. Here the CDR3 DNA reads TGTGCCAGCAGCTCAAGGTGGGGGAGCTCCTACAATGAGCAGTTCTTC.

The chain uses TRBV4-2 and TRBJ2-7; TRBD2 aligns across 13 bases. J was trimmed by 6 bases and V by 4 bases; bases with no gene match: 6. Germline CDR1 is LGHNA and CDR2 is YNFKEQ. This CDR3 is built from 15 residues. The CDR3 protein is CASSPRTSGGAEQYF. The DNA of the CDR3 is TGTGCCAGCAGCCCCCGGACTAGCGGGGGCGCCGAGCAGTACTTC.

CDR3 protein: CASSYGQTYEQYF. In DNA, the CDR3 is TGTGCCAGCAGTTACGGGCAAACCTACGAGCAGTACTTC. This sequence joins TRBV6-6 and TRBJ2-7; D is ambiguous. The CDR3 runs 13 residues. The germline V gene encodes CDR1 MNHNY and CDR2 SVGAGI (reference sequence). V shed 2 bases and J shed 2 bases, with 7 bases lying between them.

The chain uses TRBV15 and TRBJ2-3; 7 nucleotides align to TRBD2. Looked up from germline, CDR1 is LNHNV and CDR2 is YYDKDF (reference sequence). Losses at the gene ends were 0 bases for V and 0 bases for J; bases not matched to a gene: 9. This CDR3 is built from 18 residues. The CDR3: CATSRDPLAGLSTDTQYF. The CDR3 DNA is TGTGCCACCAGCAGAGACCCCTTAGCGGGCCTTAGCACAGATACGCAGTATTTT.

Regarding this clone: Different DNA sequences within this sample yield the same CDR3. The chain has TRBV28 and TRBJ2-7; TRBD1 agrees at 9 bases. With 4 bases clipped from V and 2 bases from J, the junction kept 3 bases outside the gene matches. The germline V gene has CDR1 MDHEN and CDR2 SYDVKM. The CDR3 has 14 amino acids. The CDR3 protein is CASSSGQGTYEQYF. CDR3 DNA: TGTGCCAGCAGTTCGGGACAGGGAACCTACGAGCAGTACTTC.

This sequence joins TRBV7-6 and TRBJ2-4; D perhaps matches TRBD2 (7 bases). This CDR3 has 18 amino acids. Germline CDR1 is SGHVS and CDR2 is FNYEAQ. Trimming pared 5 bases from V and 0 bases from J, leaving 20 bases between. CDR3 amino acids: CASSISRGGRQAKNIQYF. The CDR3 bases are TGTGCCAGCAGCATTAGTAGGGGGGGGCGGCAAGCCAAAAACATTCAGTACTTC.

V is TRBV5-1 and J is TRBJ1-4; a weak D match, TRBD1 (5 bases). Germline V CDR1 and CDR2: SGHRS, YFSETQ. The length of the CDR3 is 16 residues. The V gene lost 4 bases and the J gene lost 3 bases, with 16 bases spanning the gap. The CDR3 reads CASSPRGAGSNEKLFF. The CDR3 DNA reads as TGCGCCAGCAGCCCGAGAGGGGCAGGATCTAATGAAAAACTGTTTTTT.

The rearrangement uses TRBV6-5 and TRBJ2-2, with D possibly being TRBD2 (6 bases). Germline V gene sequence: CDR1 MNHEY, CDR2 SVGAGI. Trimming left V 2 bases short and J 8 bases short, with 18 bases between. This CDR3 has 16 residues. In DNA form, the CDR3 reads TGTGCCAGCAGTTACGCCCGGGACTCAAGGGAGGGGGAGCTGTTTTTT. It codes for CASSYARDSREGELFF.

This clone occurred once. The gene calls are TRBV9 and TRBJ1-1; weak D call: TRBD1 (5 bases). There are 14 residues in the CDR3. CDR1 is SGDLS and CDR2 is YYNGEE in the germline V gene. The V end lost 0 bases, the J end lost 5 bases, and 11 bases lay between the germline ends. CDR3 bases: TGTGCCAGCAGCGTAGAGGCAGGGAAGACTGAAGCTTTCTTT. Protein sequence: CASSVEAGKTEAFF.

The chain has TRBV2 and TRBJ1-6; D is perhaps TRBD1 (6 bases). Germline V gene lookup returns CDR1 SNHLY and CDR2 FYNNEI. The CDR3 has 17 residues. Trimming removed 7 bases from V and 7 bases from J, with 23 bases in between. DNA for the CDR3: TGTGCCAGCACCCCGGCGGGGGGCGGAGGTTCGAATTCACCCCTCCACTTT. This encodes CASTPAGGGGSNSPLHF. Together with reference TRBV2 and TRBJ1-6, the CDR3 gives the full variable domain: EPEVTQTPSHQVTQMGQEVILRCVPISNHLYFYWYRQILGQKVEFLVSFYNNEISEKSEIFDDQFSVERPDGSNFTLKIRSTKLEDSAMYFCASTPAGGGGSNSPLHFGNGTRLTVT.

V gene TRBV6-6 combines with J gene TRBJ2-7; TRBD2 might be the D (5 bases). V dropped 2 bases and J dropped 3 bases, with 11 bases sitting between them. CDR1 and CDR2 (germline): MNHNY, SVGAGI (reference sequence). This CDR3 is built from 14 residues. The CDR3 protein is CASSYRGLDYEQYF. The CDR3 bases are TGTGCCAGCAGTTACCGCGGACTGGACTACGAGCAGTACTTC.